This TCR beta chain was observed in a study of blood T cell repertoires in COVID-19 (TCRdb year 2020). At the level of the whole study: Samples covering the acute and convalescent phases of COVID-19 were provided by collaborators in the United States, Italy and Spain. The prospective study material was composed of cDNA or gDNA derived from T cells, B-cell-depleted T cells, or PBMCs. Subjects who had been exposed to COVID-19, were actively infected with it, or had recovered from it provided the deeply sampled blood TCRbeta repertoires that made up the dataset. The repertoires were released in a freely available public database intended as a resource for research on the immune response to SARS-CoV-2. Samples came from the ongoing ImmuneRACE study (first 160 participants) plus 1,254 subjects from 6 global collaborators. Sample metadata almost always included a de-identified subject ID, COVID-19 status, age in years and sex. Where HLA class I and class II types were available, the types were taken from metadata supplied by the sample provider, not from assay-based typing. General conclusions and limits of the study: How much clinical and demographic metadata was included differed by source and by participant, and the metadata was provided uncurated.

Note on this clone: Its antigen remains unidentified. One base away there is no much larger clone; base qualities are not given. The sample has other DNA sequences that encode this CDR3 too.

V ends up 0 bases short and J 2 bases short, with an unmatched junction base count of 2. From a lookup of the germline V gene, CDR1 and CDR2 are MRHNA and SNTAGT. The CDR3 contains 15 residues, cysteine and phenylalanine counted. Kept here is only the CDR3 DNA, which spans 45 bases and is read in frame from base 1. One collaborating source in Seattle enrolled patients during active infection and followed them longitudinally through the course of disease. The collaborating institutions used their own protocols to collect whole blood in K2EDTA tubes. For TCRbeta analysis, collaborators shipped samples in one of three forms: frozen whole blood, isolated PBMCs, or DNA extracted from either of those sample types. The immunoSEQ Assay, a bias-controlled multiplex PCR, was used to amplify TCRbeta CDR3 regions from genomic DNA. The authors processed their data as follows. The number of nucleated cells in each sample was estimated by amplification of reference gene primers within the assay. To quantify the absolute abundance of each unique TCRbeta CDR3 rearrangement, sequence reads were collapsed and filtered. For each sample, productive Simpson clonality was calculated as the square root of Simpson's diversity index across productive rearrangements. TCRdb carries this immuneACCESS record with in-frame sequences only. Its versions omit some clonotypes, under half of them owing to an unresolved V gene in the studies checked, with the rest unexplained. The V and J calls and clone size are taken from that table; D and trimming were inferred from the DNA. The sample profile shows some 400,000 clones; roughly 86% of them were found once. About 9.4% of the sample comes from the top ten.

The rearrangement combines TRBV6-4 with TRBJ2-3; TRBD2 aligns with 7 central bases. This receptor was taken from a woman between 25 and 40 years old with COVID-19, enrolled during active disease. The specimen was peripheral blood. The CDR3 reads CASSDSGRATDTQYF. The nucleotide sequence reads as follows: TGTGCCAGCAGTGACTCGGGGAGGGCCACAGATACGCAGTATTTT.